A single sample is the source of the 15 T cell receptor beta chains below, sequenced in a study of OX40 agonist ivuxolimab in advanced cancers. Here immunoSEQ multiplex PCR was the method, and the copy in TCRdb shows in-frame clones only, minus some. The table has 45,000 to 50,000 clones, roughly 93% seen once. Material: CD4+ or CD8+ T cells sorted from blood, obtained in a trial of the OX40 agonist ivuxolimab. Receptors originate from an adult with an advanced solid tumor such as melanoma, head and neck, liver or kidney cancer.

V is TRBV2 and J is TRBJ2-1, with 9 nucleotides matching TRBD2. The CDR3 is 15 amino acids. The V gene's germline CDR1 is SNHLY and CDR2 FYNNEI. Trimming at V came to 3 bases and at J to 6 bases, leaving 6 bases not matched to a gene. This CDR3 reads CASSDVREGRNEQFF. In DNA, the CDR3 is TGTGCCAGCAGTGATGTGCGGGAGGGCCGCAATGAGCAGTTCTTC.

The genes are TRBV5-6 and TRBJ2-5; 8 bases fit TRBD1. V shed 1 base and J 5 bases; nucleotides not matched to a gene: 10. CDR3 length: 16 amino acids. Germline V gene data show CDR1 as SGHDT and CDR2 as YYEEEE. The CDR3 loop reads CASSLLVTGAWETQYF. The CDR3 nucleotides are TGTGCCAGCAGCTTGCTCGTGACAGGGGCGTGGGAGACCCAGTACTTC. Full variable domain (missing parts from reference TRBV5-6 and TRBJ2-5): DAGVTQSPTHLIKTRGQQVTLRCSPKSGHDTVSWYQQALGQGPQFIFQYYEEEERQRGNFPDRFSGHQFPNYSSELNVNALLLGDSALYLCASSLLVTGAWETQYFGPGTRLLVL.

With regard to this clone: The conserved phenylalanine or tryptophan is not found at the CDR3 terminus, so this likely reflects a read error. This chain joins TRBV15 and TRBJ1-5, with D unresolved. Germline loops: CDR1 LNHNV, CDR2 YYDKDF (reference sequence). V lost 6 bases and J lost 0, with 9 bases in between. CDR3 length: 14 amino acids. The CDR3 loop is CATRSKYSNQPQHL. CDR3 in DNA: TGTGCCACCAGGTCAAAATATAGCAATCAGCCCCAGCATCTT.

CDR3 residues: CASSLTGLGMNQPQHF. The DNA of the CDR3 is TGTGCCAGCAGTTTAACAGGGCTGGGAATGAATCAGCCCCAGCATTTT. The chain uses TRBV28 and TRBJ1-5, with D perhaps matching TRBD1 (6 bases). V dropped 2 bases and J dropped 4 bases, with 15 bases sitting between them. Germline V gives CDR1 MDHEN, CDR2 SYDVKM. This CDR3 region has 16 residues.

The rearrangement uses TRBV6-5 and TRBJ1-2, with a weak D call TRBD1 (5 bases). The CDR3 contains 11 residues. CDR1 MNHEY and CDR2 SVGAGI come from the germline V gene. V dropped 5 bases and J dropped 6 bases, with 7 bases sitting between them. CDR3 sequence (DNA): TGTGCCAGCAGTGAGGGGAATGGCTACACCTTC. Protein product: CASSEGNGYTF.

The genes are TRBV7-2 and TRBJ2-7; D may be TRBD2 (6 bases). CDR1 and CDR2 from the germline V gene are SGHTA and FQGNSA. Trimming removed 2 bases from V and 3 bases from J, with 11 bases in between. The CDR3 is made up of 14 amino acids. The CDR3, as DNA: TGTGCCAGCAGCTTACTCGGGAGTGGCTACGAGCAGTACTTC. As protein: CASSLLGSGYEQYF. Drawing the rest from reference TRBV7-2 and TRBJ2-7, the complete variable domain is GAGVSQSPSNKVTEKGKDVELRCDPISGHTALYWYRQSLGQGLEFLIYFQGNSAPDKSGLPSDRFSAERTGGSVSTLTIQRTQQEDSAVYLCASSLLGSGYEQYFGPGTRLTVT.

The chain couples TRBV7-9 to TRBJ1-2; no clear D. Trimming pared 0 bases from V and 8 bases from J, leaving 10 bases between. CDR1 SEHNR and CDR2 FQNEAQ come from the germline V gene (reference sequence). The CDR3 is 13 residues long. The chain's CDR3 is CASSLASGYGYTF. The CDR3 DNA is TGTGCCAGCAGCTTAGCTTCTGGGTACGGCTACACCTTC.

This clone was counted a few times. The J gene is TRBJ1-5, the V gene TRBV30; no definite D call. The V gene's germline CDR1 is GTSNPN and CDR2 SVGIG (reference sequence). Trimming took 0 bases from V and 0 from J, leaving 9 bases between them. The CDR3 is made up of 15 amino acids. The CDR3 DNA reads as TGTGCCTGGAGTGTCTCGGGTAGTAGCAATCAGCCCCAGCATTTT. As protein: CAWSVSGSSNQPQHF.

This chain connects TRBV19 to TRBJ2-1, with unresolved D. This CDR3 contains 13 residues. V lost 1 base and J lost 4, with 5 bases in between. From germline, CDR1 is LNHDA and CDR2 SQIVND (reference sequence). For the CDR3, the DNA is TGTGCCAGTAGTATAGGCCAATACAATGAGCAGTTCTTC. This sequence encodes CASSIGQYNEQFF. The variable domain in full, with the rest retrieved from reference TRBV19 and TRBJ2-1, is DGGITQSPKYLFRKEGQNVTLSCEQNLNHDAMYWYRQDPGQGLRLIYYSQIVNDFQKGDIAEGYSVSREKKESFPLTVTSAQKNPTAFYLCASSIGQYNEQFFGPGTRLTVL.

The chain recombines TRBV7-6 with TRBJ2-2; possible D gene TRBD2, 5 bases. Germline lookup yields CDR1 SGHVS and CDR2 FNYEAQ. CDR3 length: 16 amino acids. The V end was cut by 1 base, the J end by 0 bases, with 9 bases between. The CDR3 coding sequence is TGTGCCAGCAGCTTAGGCCGGGGTCCGAACACCGGGGAGCTGTTTTTT. Translation gives CASSLGRGPNTGELFF.

The chain employs TRBV15 and TRBJ2-3; TRBD2 matches 8 bases. The germline gives CDR1 LNHNV, CDR2 YYDKDF (reference sequence). The V and J ends lost 0 bases and 3 bases, in that order; junction bases with no gene match: 5. The CDR3 loop spans 16 amino acids. CDR3 sequence (DNA): TGTGCCACCAGCAGAGATCCAGCGGGAGTTACAGATACGCAGTATTTT. Protein sequence: CATSRDPAGVTDTQYF.

V gene TRBV13 combines with J gene TRBJ2-1, with 7 positions matching TRBD1. Germline V gene lookup returns CDR1 PRHDT and CDR2 FYEKMQ (reference sequence). V shed 4 bases and J 6 bases; nucleotides not matched to a gene: 6. This CDR3 is built from 14 residues. This CDR3 reads CASSYRQGRNEQFF. CDR3 bases: TGTGCCAGCAGCTACCGACAGGGACGCAATGAGCAGTTCTTC.

The CDR3 sequence is CASLGLNYEQYF. The CDR3 DNA follows: TGTGCCAGCTTGGGACTTAACTACGAGCAGTACTTC. The V call is TRBV28, the J call TRBJ2-7; D perhaps matches TRBD2 (6 bases). Between the trimmed V and J ends, which lost 8 bases and 3 bases, there was a span of 11 bases. The CDR3 spans 12 residues. CDR1 MDHEN and CDR2 SYDVKM come from the germline V gene.

The J gene is TRBJ2-7, the V gene TRBV19, with 9 positions matching TRBD2. J gave up 0 bases and V 5 bases, and 8 bases lay outside the gene matches. Germline V gives CDR1 LNHDA, CDR2 SQIVND (reference sequence). This CDR3 has 16 residues. The CDR3 here is CASSLGTSLNSYEQYF. The CDR3 DNA is TGTGCCAGTAGTCTAGGGACTAGCTTAAACTCCTACGAGCAGTACTTC.

The J gene is TRBJ2-7, the V gene TRBV27; D is uncertain. CDR1 is MNHEY and CDR2 is SMNVEV in the germline V gene (reference sequence). The CDR3 extends over 15 amino acids. Trimming took 5 bases from V and 2 from J, leaving 16 bases between them. As DNA, the CDR3 is TGTGCCAGCAGTCATCGGACCACCAGCGCCTACGAGCAGTACTTC. Translation gives CASSHRTTSAYEQYF.